The next 27 T cell receptor beta chains were all read from a single sample in a study of read filtering for tumor transcriptome and immune sequencing (dated by TCRdb to 2018 to 2021). The sequencing machine was an Illumina HiSeq 4000. TCR libraries were built from about 370 ng RNA with the Immunoverse kit, using molecular barcoded adaptors covering alpha/delta and beta/gamma chains. In TCRdb, the public reads were trimmed at Q25 with fastp and aligned with MiXCR, with productive beta chains retained. Each entry is one CDR3 protein sequence, shown with its most common DNA and genes. The sample table shows about 28,000 distinct CDR3 sequences, and over 13% are seen once. The ten largest account for approximately 40% of the sample. The sample consisted of a population of CD138-negative cells sorted from bone marrow. The sample's cell subset or site label is to be understood as: bone marrow mononuclear cells depleted of CD138+ plasma/myeloma cells by negative magnetic selection. The receptors were gathered from a donor aged 40 or over with multiple myeloma.

This clonotype has a count of ten or more. V and J are TRBV6-2 or TRBV6-3 and TRBJ2-3; 11 nucleotides line up with TRBD2. CDR3 length: 17 residues. Unmatched junction bases numbered 15, after V lost 4 bases and J lost 9 bases. Germline V gene sequence: CDR1 MNHEY, CDR2 SVGEGT. CDR3 loop: CASSSPGLAAGWGTQYF. CDR3 in DNA: TGTGCCAGCAGTTCCCCGGGACTAGCGGCCGGGTGGGGAACGCAGTATTTT.

This clonotype was recorded at least ten times. V and J are TRBV11-2 and TRBJ2-5, with 7 nucleotides matching TRBD2. J was trimmed by 1 base and V by 5 bases; bases with no gene match: 4. The CDR3 loop spans 14 amino acids. Germline loops: CDR1 SGHAT, CDR2 FQNNGV. The DNA of the CDR3 is TGTGCCAGCAGCCCGGGGACTACCCAAGAGACCCAGTACTTC. This encodes CASSPGTTQETQYF.

This clonotype has at least ten counts. CDR3 loop: CAWGRVNPHYEQYF. CDR3 coding DNA: TGTGCCTGGGGTCGAGTGAACCCCCACTACGAGCAGTACTTC. The chain uses TRBV30 and TRBJ2-7; no reliable D call. The CDR3 contains 14 residues. Germline lookup yields CDR1 GTSNPN and CDR2 SVGIG (reference sequence). Trimming shortened V by 5 bases and J by 3 bases, and 17 bases separated the two germline ends.

Regarding this clonotype: With a much larger clone just one base away, this may be a read error. The V gene is TRBV3-1, the J gene TRBJ1-4; D possibly corresponds to TRBD1 (5 bases). Germline lookup yields CDR1 LGHDT and CDR2 YNNKEL (reference sequence). The CDR3 is 14 residues long. Here the CDR3 reads CASSQSRANERLFF. CDR3 DNA sequence: TGTGCCAGCAGCCAGTCCAGGGCTAATGAAAGACTGTTTTTT.

This clonotype has a count of ten or more. The J gene is TRBJ1-5, the V gene TRBV7-8, with a weak D call TRBD1 (6 bases). Trimming cost V 4 bases and J 0 bases, with 13 bases left between them. The CDR3 extends over 16 amino acids. Per the germline V gene, CDR1 is SGHVS and CDR2 is FQNEAQ. The CDR3 protein is CASSSQGPFSNQPQHF. The CDR3 DNA sequence: TGTGCCAGCAGCTCACAGGGTCCTTTTAGCAATCAGCCCCAGCATTTT.

At least ten counts were recorded for this clonotype. The CDR3 here is CASTRTGTPNQPQHF. The CDR3 DNA is TGTGCCAGCACCAGAACCGGGACACCCAATCAGCCCCAGCATTTT. V usage is TRBV12-3 or TRBV12-4 and J usage is TRBJ1-5; perhaps TRBD1 as D (6 bases). The V and J ends lost 7 bases and 3 bases respectively, with 16 bases between them. This CDR3 region has 15 residues.

There are many counts of this clonotype. This sequence joins TRBV10-3 and TRBJ2-7; TRBD1 matches 9 bases. Trimming cost V 4 bases and J 6 bases; bases outside gene matches: 4. This CDR3 is built from 13 residues. CDR1 ENHRY and CDR2 SYGVKD come from the germline V gene. CDR3 DNA: TGTGCCATCAGTGGGACAGGGGTAGGCGAGCAGTACTTC. Translated: CAISGTGVGEQYF.

This clonotype was counted at least ten times. The chain links TRBV28 to TRBJ2-3; D ambiguous. Per germline, CDR1 MDHEN and CDR2 SYDVKM. V gave up 10 bases and J gave up 0 bases, with 11 bases separating them. This CDR3 has 13 residues. The DNA of the CDR3 is TGTGCCATCACAGAAGCTAGCACAGATACGCAGTATTTT. Its protein product is CAITEASTDTQYF.

This clonotype occurred many times. The rearrangement links TRBV11-3 to TRBJ2-1; D is perhaps TRBD2 (6 bases). Germline loops: CDR1 SGHNT, CDR2 YENEEA. The CDR3 runs 15 residues. Deletions cut 1 base from V and 5 bases from J, with 12 bases between. The CDR3 DNA is TGTGCCAGCAGCTTAGGGACTACCCTCGACAATGAGCAGTTCTTC. Its translation: CASSLGTTLDNEQFF.

This clonotype has ten or more counts. This sequence joins TRBV28 and TRBJ1-2; D unclear. Per germline, CDR1 MDHEN and CDR2 SYDVKM. With 5 bases removed from V and 3 bases from J, the gap between germline ends came to 16 bases. There are 15 residues in the CDR3. The CDR3 sequence is CASSLLESFHYGYTF. Here the CDR3 DNA reads TGTGCCAGCAGTCTTCTGGAGTCATTCCACTATGGCTACACCTTC.

This clonotype has at least ten counts. The chain uses TRBV11-2 and TRBJ1-1, with D possibly TRBD1 on 6 matching bases. V lost 4 bases, J lost 1 base, and 13 bases lay in between. Per germline, CDR1 SGHAT and CDR2 FQNNGV. This CDR3 is 15 amino acids long. The CDR3 spells CASSWGGPANTEAFF. In nucleotides, the CDR3 is TGTGCCAGCAGCTGGGGGGGGCCCGCGAACACTGAAGCTTTCTTT.

This clonotype has at least ten counts. The genes are TRBV5-1 and TRBJ2-1, with TRBD2 identical over 13 bases. V was clipped by 3 bases and J by 1 base; unmatched bases: 1. Germline lookup yields CDR1 SGHRS and CDR2 YFSETQ. This CDR3 region has 16 residues. This CDR3 is CASSSGLAGSYNEQFF. CDR3 bases: TGCGCCAGCAGCTCGGGACTAGCGGGGTCCTACAATGAGCAGTTCTTC.

This clonotype was counted many times. The chain combines TRBV10-3 with TRBJ2-2; 12 bases fit TRBD2. After removal of 10 bases from V and 3 bases from J, the junction contained 9 bases not matched to a gene. This CDR3 has 16 residues. Per germline, CDR1 ENHRY and CDR2 SYGVKD. The CDR3 here is CATRLAGVYDTGELFF. The CDR3 region has the DNA TGTGCCACCAGACTAGCGGGAGTTTACGACACCGGGGAGCTGTTTTTT.

This clonotype turned up a few times. This may be a read error: a much more frequent sequence differs by one nucleotide. The chain uses TRBV12-3 or TRBV12-4 and TRBJ2-7, with D perhaps matching TRBD1 or TRBD2 (5 bases each). The V end was cut by 8 bases, the J end by 3 bases, with 14 bases between. CDR3 length: 13 amino acids. CDR3 loop: CASGPGTDYEQYF. DNA for the CDR3: TGTGCCAGCGGTCCCGGGACGGACTACGAGCAGTACTTC.

This clonotype was observed many times. The V call is TRBV29-1, the J call TRBJ2-3, with 13 bases fitting TRBD2. The CDR3 loop spans 15 amino acids. CDR1 is SQVTM and CDR2 is ANQGSEA in the germline V gene. With V trimmed by 6 bases and J by 6 bases, 9 bases remained unmatched. For the CDR3, the DNA is TGCAGCGTGGTACTAGCGGGAGGGCCCATGGATACGCAGTATTTT. Its translation: CSVVLAGGPMDTQYF.

This clonotype was seen many times. V gene TRBV5-4 combines with J gene TRBJ1-2; TRBD1 might be the D (6 bases). The length of the CDR3 is 12 residues. The germline CDR1 and CDR2 sequences are SGHNT and YYREEE (reference sequence). V gave up 2 bases and J gave up 6 bases, with 8 bases separating them. The CDR3 bases are TGTGCCAGCAGCTTACAGGGCGATGGCTACACCTTC. As protein: CASSLQGDGYTF.

The sample holds many counts of this clonotype. The chain recombines TRBV19 with TRBJ2-1, with 11 bases identical to TRBD2. This CDR3 is built from 14 residues. Germline-derived CDR1 and CDR2 are LNHDA and SQIVND (reference sequence). J was trimmed by 8 bases and V by 10 bases; bases with no gene match: 10. CDR3 DNA: TGTGCCACACATAGCGGGAGGGCCTTGGATGAGCAGTTCTTC. Its protein is CATHSGRALDEQFF.

Concerning this clonotype itself: This may be a read error: a much more frequent sequence differs by one nucleotide. The chain couples TRBV7-9 to TRBJ1-2; D is ambiguous. The germline V gene encodes CDR1 SEHNR and CDR2 FQNEAQ (reference sequence). V was shortened by 0 bases and J by 6 bases, with 8 bases between the two germline ends. The CDR3 length is 13 residues. The CDR3 DNA reads as TGTGCCAGCAGCTTAGCGCCCCCCCATGGCTACACCTTC. It specifies CASSLAPPHGYTF.

This clonotype has ten or more counts. The CDR3 DNA follows: TGTGCCAGCAGCAAACGGTCCGGGAAACTAGCCAAAAACATTCAGTACTTC. It yields the protein CASSKRSGKLAKNIQYF. The V and J genes are TRBV21-1 and TRBJ2-4; the D call in the table, TRBD1, was not verified against the DNA. TRBV21-1 is deemed a pseudogene. The CDR3 totals 17 residues.

The chain employs TRBV20-1 and TRBJ2-1, with no clear D. Germline V CDR1 and CDR2: DFQATT, SNEGSKA (reference sequence). The CDR3 covers 14 residues. Between the trimmed V and J ends, which lost 1 base and 3 bases, there was a span of 10 bases. The CDR3 nucleotides are TGCAGTGCTAGAGGGCAGCAAGTCTACAATGAGCAGTTCTTC. This encodes CSARGQQVYNEQFF.

This clonotype occurred many times. This rearrangement joins TRBV6-5 to TRBJ2-3; TRBD2 matches at 9 bases. The CDR3 totals 16 residues. The J segment lost 2 bases and the V segment lost 4 bases, leaving 7 bases of the junction unmatched. The germline V gene encodes CDR1 MNHEY and CDR2 SVGAGI. The CDR3 nucleotides read TGTGCCAGCAGTTCTGCTAGCGGGACAGTCACAGATACGCAGTATTTT. The encoded protein is CASSSASGTVTDTQYF.

This clonotype was seen at least ten times. The J gene is TRBJ2-1, the V gene TRBV6-5; no clear D gene. The CDR3 spans 14 residues. Germline CDR1 is MNHEY and CDR2 is SVGAGI. The V end was cut by 2 bases, the J end by 8 bases, with 13 bases between. CDR3 in DNA: TGTGCCAGCAGTTACGGCTTGGGGAAGGATGAGCAGTTCTTC. Translated: CASSYGLGKDEQFF.

The chain uses TRBV4-2 and TRBJ2-3; 7 bases are shared with TRBD1. Trimming at V came to 0 bases and at J to 5 bases, leaving 5 bases not matched to a gene. CDR3 length: 15 residues. Per the germline V gene, CDR1 is LGHNA and CDR2 is YNFKEQ. The CDR3 bases are TGTGCCAGCAGCCAAGACCTGACAGGGATAGATACGCAGTATTTT. Translated, it gives CASSQDLTGIDTQYF.

V gene TRBV2 combines with J gene TRBJ2-5; possible D gene TRBD1, 7 bases. In germline, CDR1 is SNHLY, CDR2 FYNNEI. The CDR3 has 17 residues. Between the trimmed V and J ends, which lost 6 bases and 2 bases, there was a span of 22 bases. Here the CDR3 DNA reads TGTGCCAGCAGGCGGGACAGAGGGCAGATAAAGCAAGAGACCCAGTACTTC. Its translation: CASRRDRGQIKQETQYF.

DNA for the CDR3: TGTGCCAGCAGTTTACCCCTGGGCCCCCGCGATGAGCAGTTCTTC. Amino acids: CASSLPLGPRDEQFF. This chain links TRBV28 with TRBJ2-1; D remains unclear. V dropped 2 bases and J dropped 8 bases, with 16 bases sitting between them. Germline CDR1 and CDR2: MDHEN and SYDVKM. The CDR3 totals 15 residues.

There are many counts of this clonotype. As DNA, the CDR3 is TGTGCCAGCAGTTCTGCCGGCGGCGGTGAGCAGTTCTTC. Protein: CASSSAGGGEQFF. The chain is built from TRBV6-5 and TRBJ2-1; no clear D. From germline, CDR1 is MNHEY and CDR2 SVGAGI. The CDR3 spans 13 residues. V was shortened by 4 bases and J by 9 bases, with 13 bases between the two germline ends.

As for this clonotype: This likely comes from a read error, as the CDR3 has no conserved phenylalanine or tryptophan at its end. The chain links TRBV19 to TRBJ2-7; D is possibly TRBD1 or TRBD2 (6 bases each). V was shortened by 3 bases and J by 3 bases, with 12 bases between the two germline ends. The CDR3 loop spans 14 amino acids. Germline V gene data show CDR1 as LNHDA and CDR2 as SQIVND (reference sequence). Written as DNA, the CDR3 is TGTGCCAGTAGTATGGGGGGACATAGCTACGAGCAGTACTCC. Its protein is CASSMGGHSYEQYS.